These 13 T cell receptor beta chains were all obtained from the same sample, sequenced in a study of T cell responses to AZD1222 COVID-19 vaccine. Sequencing was performed with immunoSEQ multiplex PCR; in TCRdb, only in-frame clones are kept and a portion is missing. The table lists 110,000 to 150,000 clones, about 90% of them singletons. The material sequenced was peripheral blood, taken 28 days after the second AZD1222 dose. The receptors were gathered from an adult who received the AZD1222 COVID-19 vaccine.

The chain combines TRBV24-1 with TRBJ1-6, with 9 bases lining up with TRBD1. Per germline, CDR1 KGHDR and CDR2 SFDVKD. Trimming at V came to 0 bases and at J to 7 bases, leaving 3 bases not matched to a gene. This CDR3 region has 16 residues. The CDR3 sequence: CATSDLGDRANSPLHF. As DNA, the CDR3 is TGTGCCACCAGTGATTTGGGGGACAGGGCCAATTCACCCCTCCACTTT.

The chain couples TRBV7-9 to TRBJ2-7; 10 bases align to TRBD1. Per germline, CDR1 SEHNR and CDR2 FQNEAQ (reference sequence). V gave up 0 bases and J gave up 2 bases; unmatched junction bases: 4. The CDR3 is 16 amino acids. The CDR3 loop is CASSLALGQGAYEQYF. In DNA form, the CDR3 reads TGTGCCAGCAGCTTAGCCCTCGGACAGGGGGCCTACGAGCAGTACTTC.

The rearrangement uses TRBV9 and TRBJ2-1; possibly TRBD2 for D (6 bases). The ends were cut back, 1 base at V and 0 bases at J, with 11 bases in the middle. Germline-derived CDR1 and CDR2 are SGDLS and YYNGEE. The CDR3 length is 16 residues. The CDR3 loop reads CASSVWDFNSYNEQFF. CDR3 DNA: TGTGCCAGCAGCGTATGGGACTTTAACTCCTACAATGAGCAGTTCTTC.

The J gene is TRBJ2-7, the V gene TRBV9; 7 positions agree with TRBD1. Unmatched junction bases numbered 9, after V lost 3 bases and J lost 0 bases. CDR1 and CDR2 (germline): SGDLS, YYNGEE. The CDR3 is 16 amino acids. CDR3 amino acids: CASSAGRDRSSYEQYF. The CDR3 nucleotides are TGTGCCAGCAGCGCCGGCCGGGACAGAAGCTCCTACGAGCAGTACTTC.

The genes are TRBV27 and TRBJ2-5; D may be TRBD1 (6 bases). This CDR3 has 15 amino acids. CDR1 is MNHEY, CDR2 SMNVEV, per germline (reference sequence). V lost 5 bases to trimming and J lost 4 bases, with 17 bases between them. The CDR3 protein is CASSPLGYRVETQYF. Written as DNA, the CDR3 is TGTGCCAGCAGTCCCTTGGGTTACAGGGTAGAGACCCAGTACTTC.

The V gene is TRBV28, the J gene TRBJ1-1, with unresolved D. Germline V gene sequence: CDR1 MDHEN, CDR2 SYDVKM. The CDR3 loop spans 12 amino acids. The V end lost 1 base, the J end lost 7 bases, and 7 bases lay between the germline ends. CDR3 DNA: TGTGCCAGCAGTTTATTTGGTGTTGAAGCTTTCTTT. Translating it yields CASSLFGVEAFF.

The chain has TRBV19 and TRBJ2-1, with D possibly TRBD1 on 7 matching bases. Germline CDR1 is LNHDA and CDR2 is SQIVND (reference sequence). The CDR3 contains 14 residues. V lost 7 bases and J lost 6, with 16 bases in between. This chain's CDR3 is CASNPRGARNEQFF. In DNA, the CDR3 is TGTGCCAGTAACCCCAGGGGGGCTCGCAATGAGCAGTTCTTC.

This sequence joins TRBV7-2 and TRBJ1-6; TRBD1 aligns across 9 bases. The length of the CDR3 is 14 residues. Germline assignment: CDR1 SGHTA and CDR2 FQGNSA. V shed 6 bases and J 8 bases; nucleotides not matched to a gene: 5. The CDR3 loop reads CASRRRTGDSPLHF. CDR3 DNA: TGTGCCAGCAGAAGGCGGACAGGGGATTCACCCCTCCACTTT.

The chain has TRBV28 and TRBJ1-2; 8 bases align to TRBD1. J gave up 7 bases and V 5 bases, and 9 bases lay outside the gene matches. The germline V gene encodes CDR1 MDHEN and CDR2 SYDVKM. The CDR3 covers 14 residues. This chain's CDR3 is CASSTIQGAGGYTF. The DNA for the CDR3 is TGTGCCAGCAGTACTATCCAGGGGGCAGGTGGCTACACCTTC.

The chain uses TRBV28 and TRBJ2-2, with 9 nucleotides matching TRBD1. CDR1 is MDHEN, CDR2 SYDVKM, per germline. The CDR3 runs 14 residues. The ends lost 6 bases at V and 5 bases at J; junction bases unmatched: 4. CDR3 region: CASSTGGATGELFF. The CDR3 nucleotides are TGTGCCAGCAGCACAGGGGGCGCGACCGGGGAGCTGTTTTTT.

A single count supports this clone. This sequence joins TRBV7-2 and TRBJ2-7, with 7 bases lining up with TRBD2. After removal of 6 bases from V and 2 bases from J, the junction contained 10 bases not matched to a gene. The length of the CDR3 is 15 residues. The V gene's germline CDR1 is SGHTA and CDR2 FQGNSA. The CDR3 loop is CASSLGAGEAYEQYF. CDR3 DNA: TGTGCCAGCAGTCTAGGGGCGGGGGAAGCCTACGAGCAGTACTTC. Using reference TRBV7-2 and TRBJ2-7 for the parts outside the CDR3, the full variable domain is GAGVSQSPSNKVTEKGKDVELRCDPISGHTALYWYRQSLGQGLEFLIYFQGNSAPDKSGLPSDRFSAERTGGSVSTLTIQRTQQEDSAVYLCASSLGAGEAYEQYFGPGTRLTVT.

CDR3 sequence reads: CASSLGTGREDTGELFF. The CDR3 DNA reads as TGTGCCAGCAGCCTGGGGACTGGCAGGGAGGACACCGGGGAGCTGTTTTTT. The J gene is TRBJ2-2, the V gene TRBV7-8; TRBD2 is a possible D gene (6 bases). Deletions cut 5 bases from V and 3 bases from J, with 19 bases between. The germline gives CDR1 SGHVS, CDR2 FQNEAQ. The CDR3 has 17 residues.

The CDR3 DNA reads as TGTGCCAGCAGCGTAGGAGGTCAGGAGATGGGCTACACCTTC. It specifies CASSVGGQEMGYTF. The chain is built from TRBV9 and TRBJ1-2; no definite D call. Germline V gene lookup returns CDR1 SGDLS and CDR2 YYNGEE. V lost 0 bases and J lost 8, with 14 bases in between. The CDR3 spans 14 residues.